Listed below are T cell receptor beta chains from one sample, sequenced in a study of cytomegalovirus exposure and HLA in healthy donors. The method was immunoSEQ multiplex PCR; TCRdb's version includes in-frame clones alone and lacks a portion of them. The sample lists nearly 80,000 clones, 80% to 95% occurring once. Sequencing input: PBMCs. These receptors originate from a woman in her 30s in good health and CMV-seronegative. CDR3s include the opening cysteine and the closing phenylalanine or tryptophan. The order of the fields is V gene, clone size, J gene, D gene, CDR3 protein, CDR3 DNA. The D gene is left open where the match is weak. Part of the rows lack a size; the others show once, few, many or a class for expanded clones.

v_call: TRBV7-2
clone_size: .
j_call: TRBJ2-1
d_call: TRBD2
cdr3_aa: CASSLGAGRTYNEQFF
cdr3_nt: TGTGCCAGCAGCTTAGGAGCGGGACGGACCTACAATGAGCAGTTCTTC

v_call: TRBV9
clone_size: .
j_call: TRBJ2-3
d_call: TRBD1
cdr3_aa: CASSAGQFTDTQYF
cdr3_nt: TGTGCCAGCAGCGCGGGACAGTTCACAGATACGCAGTATTTT

v_call: TRBV28
clone_size: .
j_call: TRBJ1-1
d_call: TRBD1
cdr3_aa: CASSFTTGKAFF
cdr3_nt: TGTGCCAGCAGTTTTACGACAGGGAAGGCTTTCTTT

v_call: TRBV6-5
clone_size: once
j_call: TRBJ1-2
d_call: TRBD1
cdr3_aa: CASSYSIVGGGSGYTF
cdr3_nt: TGTGCCAGCAGTTACTCGATCGTCGGAGGGGGCTCGGGCTACACCTTC

v_call: TRBV19
clone_size: .
j_call: TRBJ1-5
d_call: TRBD1
cdr3_aa: CASSTGTETNQPQHF
cdr3_nt: TGTGCCAGTAGCACCGGGACAGAGACTAATCAGCCCCAGCATTTT

v_call: TRBV10-3
clone_size: few
j_call: TRBJ1-6
d_call: TRBD1
cdr3_aa: CAISAGTGNSPLHF
cdr3_nt: TGTGCCATCAGCGCCGGGACAGGGAATTCACCCCTCCACTTT

v_call: TRBV6-1
clone_size: .
j_call: TRBJ2-7
d_call: .
cdr3_aa: CASRINHKRSYEQYF
cdr3_nt: TGTGCCAGCAGAATCAATCATAAGCGCTCCTACGAGCAGTACTTC

v_call: TRBV5-4
clone_size: .
j_call: TRBJ2-2
d_call: TRBD2
cdr3_aa: CASSLVRASGSPGELFF
cdr3_nt: TGTGCCAGCAGCTTGGTAAGGGCTAGCGGGAGCCCCGGGGAGCTGTTTTTT

v_call: TRBV2
clone_size: .
j_call: TRBJ2-2
d_call: TRBD1
cdr3_aa: CASGQGETGELFF
cdr3_nt: TGTGCCAGCGGACAGGGAGAGACCGGGGAGCTGTTTTTT

v_call: TRBV7-3
clone_size: once
j_call: TRBJ2-7
d_call: TRBD2
cdr3_aa: CASSSGVAGDEQYF
cdr3_nt: TGTGCCAGCAGCTCGGGGGTAGCGGGGGACGAGCAGTACTTC

v_call: TRBV11-2
clone_size: .
j_call: TRBJ1-4
d_call: .
cdr3_aa: CASSLVRGRTEKLFF
cdr3_nt: TGTGCCAGCAGCTTAGTTAGAGGGAGGACTGAAAAACTGTTTTTT

v_call: TRBV6-5
clone_size: .
j_call: TRBJ2-2
d_call: .
cdr3_aa: CASSRRGGELFF
cdr3_nt: TGTGCCAGCAGCCGGAGAGGCGGGGAGCTGTTTTTT

v_call: TRBV11-1
clone_size: .
j_call: TRBJ2-2
d_call: .
cdr3_aa: CASSFLLASNTGELFF
cdr3_nt: TGTGCCAGCAGCTTTCTTCTAGCGTCGAACACCGGGGAGCTGTTTTTT

v_call: TRBV28
clone_size: .
j_call: TRBJ1-5
d_call: TRBD1
cdr3_aa: CASSFGQGLKPQHF
cdr3_nt: TGTGCCAGCAGTTTCGGACAGGGGTTGAAGCCCCAGCATTTT

v_call: TRBV6-5
clone_size: .
j_call: TRBJ2-3
d_call: .
cdr3_aa: CASSYGTTLNTDTQYF
cdr3_nt: TGTGCCAGCAGTTACGGGACAACCCTTAACACAGATACGCAGTATTTT

v_call: TRBV28
clone_size: .
j_call: TRBJ1-2
d_call: .
cdr3_aa: CASSLPGRNYGYTF
cdr3_nt: TGTGCCAGCAGTTTACCCGGTAGAAACTATGGCTACACCTTC

v_call: TRBV5-4
clone_size: once
j_call: TRBJ1-1
d_call: .
cdr3_aa: CASSPDMNTEAFF
cdr3_nt: TGTGCCAGCAGTCCAGACATGAACACTGAAGCTTTCTTT

v_call: TRBV4-1
clone_size: .
j_call: TRBJ1-2
d_call: TRBD1
cdr3_aa: CASSQEVTGDGYGYTF
cdr3_nt: TGCGCCAGCAGCCAAGAGGTAACAGGGGACGGCTATGGCTACACCTTC

v_call: TRBV7-9
clone_size: .
j_call: TRBJ1-1
d_call: TRBD1
cdr3_aa: CASSLAGQGARETEAFF
cdr3_nt: TGTGCCAGCAGCTTAGCAGGACAGGGGGCGAGAGAGACTGAAGCTTTCTTT

v_call: TRBV18
clone_size: .
j_call: TRBJ1-4
d_call: .
cdr3_aa: CASSPQTTNEKLFF
cdr3_nt: TGTGCCAGCTCACCTCAAACAACTAATGAAAAACTGTTTTTT

v_call: TRBV28
clone_size: .
j_call: TRBJ1-1
d_call: TRBD1
cdr3_aa: CASPPGQGKNTEAFF
cdr3_nt: TGTGCCAGCCCCCCCGGACAGGGGAAGAACACTGAAGCTTTCTTT

v_call: TRBV29-1
clone_size: .
j_call: TRBJ2-1
d_call: TRBD2
cdr3_aa: CSGAAGVFNEQFF
cdr3_nt: TGCAGCGGCGCAGCGGGAGTATTTAATGAGCAGTTCTTC

v_call: TRBV28
clone_size: .
j_call: TRBJ1-5
d_call: .
cdr3_aa: CASGWGGVTGRGDQPQHF
cdr3_nt: TGTGCCAGCGGATGGGGAGGGGTGACGGGCAGGGGAGATCAGCCCCAGCATTTT

v_call: TRBV19
clone_size: .
j_call: TRBJ2-1
d_call: TRBD1
cdr3_aa: CASSIVGQGANNEQFF
cdr3_nt: TGTGCCAGTAGTATAGTGGGACAGGGGGCGAACAATGAGCAGTTCTTC

v_call: TRBV4-1
clone_size: .
j_call: TRBJ2-7
d_call: TRBD2
cdr3_aa: CASSQDPRLAGSYEQYF
cdr3_nt: TGCGCCAGCAGCCAAGATCCCAGACTAGCGGGCTCCTACGAGCAGTACTTC

v_call: TRBV5-1
clone_size: .
j_call: TRBJ1-1
d_call: .
cdr3_aa: CASSLVIQGRGAEAFF
cdr3_nt: TGCGCCAGCAGCTTGGTTATTCAGGGGAGAGGCGCTGAAGCTTTCTTT

v_call: TRBV2
clone_size: .
j_call: TRBJ2-1
d_call: .
cdr3_aa: CASSDRVYNEQFF
cdr3_nt: TGTGCCAGCAGTGACAGGGTCTACAATGAGCAGTTCTTC

v_call: TRBV19
clone_size: .
j_call: TRBJ1-5
d_call: .
cdr3_aa: CASSRGGVPGQPQHF
cdr3_nt: TGTGCCAGTAGTAGGGGGGGGGTTCCAGGGCAGCCCCAGCATTTT

v_call: TRBV19
clone_size: .
j_call: TRBJ1-2
d_call: .
cdr3_aa: CASSTGTDYTF
cdr3_nt: TGTGCCAGTAGTACGGGGACTGACTACACCTTC

v_call: TRBV2
clone_size: .
j_call: TRBJ1-5
d_call: TRBD1
cdr3_aa: CASRETGVGREPQHF
cdr3_nt: TGTGCCAGCAGGGAAACAGGGGTGGGACGGGAGCCCCAGCATTTT

v_call: TRBV11-2
clone_size: .
j_call: TRBJ2-7
d_call: TRBD2
cdr3_aa: CASSFGVGSGRRGYEQYF
cdr3_nt: TGTGCCAGCAGCTTCGGAGTTGGTAGCGGGAGGAGGGGCTACGAGCAGTACTTC

v_call: TRBV4-3
clone_size: .
j_call: TRBJ1-1
d_call: .
cdr3_aa: CASSKRGANTEAFF
cdr3_nt: TGCGCCAGCAGCAAACGGGGGGCGAACACTGAAGCTTTCTTT

v_call: TRBV9
clone_size: once
j_call: TRBJ2-2
d_call: TRBD1
cdr3_aa: CASSVVAGGPGELFF
cdr3_nt: TGTGCCAGCAGCGTAGTGGCAGGGGGCCCCGGGGAGCTGTTTTTT

v_call: TRBV30
clone_size: .
j_call: TRBJ2-3
d_call: TRBD2
cdr3_aa: CAWRALAGVGTDTQYF
cdr3_nt: TGTGCCTGGAGGGCACTAGCGGGAGTCGGTACAGATACGCAGTATTTT

v_call: TRBV4-1
clone_size: .
j_call: TRBJ2-7
d_call: .
cdr3_aa: CASSQERGYEQYF
cdr3_nt: TGCGCCAGCAGCCAAGAACGGGGCTACGAGCAGTACTTC

v_call: TRBV7-2
clone_size: .
j_call: TRBJ2-3
d_call: .
cdr3_aa: CASSLDRPSTDTQYF
cdr3_nt: TGTGCCAGCAGCTTAGACAGACCTAGCACAGATACGCAGTATTTT

v_call: TRBV5-6
clone_size: .
j_call: TRBJ1-5
d_call: .
cdr3_aa: CASSLAGGGKGQPQHF
cdr3_nt: TGTGCCAGCAGCTTGGCTGGCGGGGGAAAGGGGCAGCCCCAGCATTTT

v_call: TRBV4-1
clone_size: .
j_call: TRBJ1-6
d_call: TRBD1
cdr3_aa: CASTIRTGTDSPLHF
cdr3_nt: TGCGCCAGCACTATACGGACAGGGACAGATTCACCCCTCCACTTT

v_call: TRBV5-4
clone_size: once
j_call: TRBJ2-1
d_call: TRBD1
cdr3_aa: CASSVGQGPAEQFF
cdr3_nt: TGTGCCAGCAGCGTGGGACAGGGGCCCGCTGAACAGTTCTTC

v_call: TRBV10-3
clone_size: .
j_call: TRBJ2-7
d_call: TRBD1
cdr3_aa: CAISEQQGVKGYEQYF
cdr3_nt: TGTGCCATCAGTGAGCAACAGGGGGTTAAGGGCTACGAGCAGTACTTC

v_call: TRBV9
clone_size: .
j_call: TRBJ2-1
d_call: TRBD2
cdr3_aa: CASSVGTSGGNEQFF
cdr3_nt: TGTGCCAGCAGCGTAGGGACTAGCGGAGGAAATGAGCAGTTCTTC

v_call: TRBV5-1
clone_size: .
j_call: TRBJ1-3
d_call: .
cdr3_aa: CASSLMAAGFGNTIYF
cdr3_nt: TGCGCCAGCAGCTTGATGGCGGCAGGGTTTGGAAACACCATATATTTT

v_call: TRBV5-1
clone_size: .
j_call: TRBJ2-3
d_call: .
cdr3_aa: CASSMGGFATDTQYF
cdr3_nt: TGCGCCAGCAGTATGGGCGGGTTCGCCACAGATACGCAGTATTTT

v_call: TRBV19
clone_size: .
j_call: TRBJ2-5
d_call: .
cdr3_aa: CASSIGARQETQYF
cdr3_nt: TGTGCCAGTAGTATAGGGGCCAGACAAGAGACCCAGTACTTC

v_call: TRBV6-1
clone_size: .
j_call: TRBJ2-4
d_call: .
cdr3_aa: CASSEMFGVDIQYF
cdr3_nt: TGTGCCAGCAGTGAAATGTTCGGGGTTGACATTCAGTACTTC

v_call: TRBV19
clone_size: .
j_call: TRBJ1-1
d_call: .
cdr3_aa: CASSIVKTLRVNTEAFF
cdr3_nt: TGTGCCAGTAGTATAGTAAAGACCCTTCGGGTGAACACTGAAGCTTTCTTT

v_call: TRBV9
clone_size: .
j_call: TRBJ2-1
d_call: .
cdr3_aa: CASSVGVEQFF
cdr3_nt: TGTGCCAGCAGCGTGGGAGTGGAGCAGTTCTTC

v_call: TRBV11-2
clone_size: .
j_call: TRBJ2-5
d_call: TRBD2
cdr3_aa: CASSPRRGRGGQETQYF
cdr3_nt: TGTGCCAGCAGCCCGAGGCGGGGACGGGGGGGCCAAGAGACCCAGTACTTC

v_call: TRBV7-2
clone_size: once
j_call: TRBJ1-5
d_call: .
cdr3_aa: CASSADGINQPQHF
cdr3_nt: TGTGCCAGCAGCGCCGACGGGATCAATCAGCCCCAGCATTTT

v_call: TRBV7-9
clone_size: .
j_call: TRBJ2-5
d_call: TRBD2
cdr3_aa: CASSLTGRLAEHQETQYF
cdr3_nt: TGTGCCAGCAGCTTAACGGGCCGACTAGCGGAGCACCAAGAGACCCAGTACTTC

v_call: TRBV7-2
clone_size: .
j_call: TRBJ2-3
d_call: TRBD2
cdr3_aa: CASSFSGGADTQYF
cdr3_nt: TGTGCCAGCAGCTTTAGCGGGGGGGCAGATACGCAGTATTTT

v_call: TRBV28
clone_size: .
j_call: TRBJ1-6
d_call: TRBD1
cdr3_aa: CASSTYGTGRSPLHF
cdr3_nt: TGTGCCAGCAGTACCTACGGGACAGGGCGATCACCCCTCCACTTT

v_call: TRBV19
clone_size: .
j_call: TRBJ2-3
d_call: TRBD2
cdr3_aa: CASKSGGAVSTDTQYF
cdr3_nt: TGTGCCAGCAAAAGCGGGGGGGCCGTTAGCACAGATACGCAGTATTTT